The 15 T cell receptor beta chains below come from one sample, sequenced in a study of blood T cells in healthy people across ages. Combining a sample-barcoded 5' primer with a J-beta primer mix, a second PCR ran for roughly 7 to 11 cycles. TCRdb re-called the 5' RACE reads with MiXCR, one entry per CDR3 protein. The sample has 1,500,000 or so distinct CDR3 sequences, about 42% seen once. What was sequenced was blood. Every receptor here comes from a young woman in good health.

The V call is TRBV9, the J call TRBJ2-3; 9 positions agree with TRBD1. Per the germline V gene, CDR1 is SGDLS and CDR2 is YYNGEE. CDR3 size: 16 residues. The junction had 9 bases not matched to a gene; V was cut back by 2 bases and J by 5 bases. CDR3 region: CASSVLGTGLVDTQYF. The CDR3 DNA is TGTGCCAGCAGCGTCTTGGGGACAGGGCTGGTAGATACGCAGTATTTT. The entire variable domain, with the rest obtained from reference TRBV9 and TRBJ2-3, is as follows: DSGVTQTPKHLITATGQRVTLRCSPRSGDLSVYWYQQSLDQGLQFLIQYYNGEERAKGNILERFSAQQFPDLHSELNLSSLELGDSALYFCASSVLGTGLVDTQYFGPGTRLTVL.

The chain carries TRBV14 and TRBJ2-2; the D gene is possibly TRBD1 (6 bases). The CDR3 sequence is 15 residues long. The germline V and J ends were trimmed by 2 bases and 5 bases, with 12 bases remaining between them. Germline CDR1 is SGHDN and CDR2 is FVKESK. CDR3 amino acids: CASSQIWGPTGELFF. CDR3 DNA: TGTGCCAGCAGCCAAATCTGGGGGCCTACCGGGGAGCTGTTTTTT.

This chain joins TRBV7-2 and TRBJ2-5; 12 nucleotides align to TRBD2. The assigned J gene may be wrong: the sequence end matches TRBJ2-7 better. Germline lookup yields CDR1 SGHTA and CDR2 FQGNSA. This CDR3 region has 14 residues. The CDR3 reads CASSASGGAYEQYF. The CDR3 nucleotides read TGTGCCAGCAGTGCTAGCGGGGGGGCCTACGAGCAGTACTTC.

This clonotype was seen a single time. This rearrangement joins TRBV9 to TRBJ2-1; 7 bases line up with TRBD2. The DNA end is a closer match to TRBJ2-7, so the J assignment may be wrong. The CDR3 consists of 15 residues. Germline assignment: CDR1 SGDLS and CDR2 YYNGEE. CDR3 DNA sequence: TGTGCCAGCAGCGAACTAGCGATGTCCTACAATGAGCAGTACTTC. Its translation is CASSELAMSYNEQYF.

J is TRBJ2-2 and V is TRBV7-3; the D gene is possibly TRBD2 (5 bases). V gave up 3 bases and J gave up 6 bases, with 11 bases separating them. Germline V lookup: CDR1 SGHTA, CDR2 FQGTGA. The CDR3 has 14 amino acids. CDR3 DNA: TGTGCCAGCAGCTTCGGGGTACGGGCCGGGGAGCTGTTTTTT. This codes for CASSFGVRAGELFF.

The table lists this clonotype with many counts. The chain employs TRBV6-2 or TRBV6-3 and TRBJ1-5; D remains unclear. V was cut by 7 bases and J by 6 bases, with 13 bases left in between. The V gene's germline CDR1 is MNHEY and CDR2 SVGEGT. This CDR3 has 13 residues. CDR3 nucleotides: TGTGCCAGCACCACGGTCGGGGTTCAGCCCCAGCATTTT. Amino acids: CASTTVGVQPQHF.

This clonotype was picked up one time. The chain joins TRBV29-1 to TRBJ2-1; 13 bases line up with TRBD2. CDR3 length equals 16 residues. Germline trimming cut 1 base from V and 8 bases from J; bases unmatched to any gene: 8. Germline CDR1 is SQVTM and CDR2 is ANQGSEA. This chain's CDR3 is CSVEGSRTSGSYEQFF. DNA for the CDR3: TGCAGCGTTGAAGGGTCCCGGACTAGCGGGAGCTATGAGCAGTTCTTC.

The rearrangement links TRBV15 to TRBJ1-6; D is uncertain. There are 15 residues in the CDR3. Germline CDR1 LNHNV, CDR2 YYDKDF (reference sequence). V lost 3 bases to trimming and J lost 10 bases, with 16 bases between them. In DNA form, the CDR3 reads TGTGCCACCAGCAGTCCAGAATCCAGAAGGTCACCCCTCCACTTT. The encoded protein is CATSSPESRRSPLHF.

This clonotype was counted a few times. The genes are TRBV7-9 and TRBJ2-7, with 7 bases lining up with TRBD1. This CDR3 is 15 amino acids long. V lost 4 bases to trimming and J lost 0 bases; unmatched junction nucleotides: 6. The V gene's germline CDR1 is SEHNR and CDR2 FQNEAQ (reference sequence). The CDR3 DNA is TGTGCCAGCAGCTCTTACAGGGGAAGCTCCTACGAGCAGTACTTC. This translates into CASSSYRGSSYEQYF.

The chain carries TRBV20-1 and TRBJ2-2, with D possibly matching TRBD1 (6 bases). Looked up from germline, CDR1 is DFQATT and CDR2 is SNEGSKA (reference sequence). Deletions cut 3 bases from V and 0 bases from J, with 11 bases between. The CDR3 extends over 15 amino acids. The CDR3 sequence is CSARGTPTNTGELFF. CDR3 nucleotides: TGCAGTGCTAGGGGGACACCGACGAACACCGGGGAGCTGTTTTTT.

The chain recombines TRBV24-1 with TRBJ2-6; 8 bases agree with TRBD2. Germline V lookup: CDR1 KGHDR, CDR2 SFDVKD. The CDR3 consists of 18 residues. V lost 1 base to trimming and J lost 3 bases; unmatched junction nucleotides: 7. The CDR3 sequence is CATSDFRGGKGGANVLTF. In DNA form, the CDR3 reads TGTGCCACCAGTGATTTTCGGGGGGGAAAGGGTGGGGCCAACGTCCTGACTTTC.

The chain joins TRBV27 to TRBJ2-3; TRBD2 agrees at 7 bases. This CDR3 has 16 amino acids. Germline-derived CDR1 and CDR2 are MNHEY and SMNVEV (reference sequence). The J segment lost 0 bases and the V segment lost 4 bases, leaving 7 bases of the junction unmatched. The DNA for the CDR3 is TGTGCCAGCAGTTCCCTAGCGGCTTATAGCACAGATACGCAGTATTTT. As protein: CASSSLAAYSTDTQYF.

The chain combines TRBV12-3 or TRBV12-4 with TRBJ1-1, with a weak D call TRBD1 (6 bases). V was cut by 5 bases and J by 1 base, with 11 bases left in between. The CDR3 has 14 amino acids. CDR3 in amino acids: CASSIHRENTEAFF. In DNA form, the CDR3 reads TGTGCCAGCAGTATCCACAGGGAGAACACTGAAGCTTTCTTT.

This clonotype was counted between two and nine times. This chain's CDR3 is CASSYEGLDGYTF. CDR3 bases: TGTGCCAGCAGTTATGAGGGGCTGGATGGCTACACCTTC. The genes are TRBV6-5 and TRBJ1-2; D is perhaps TRBD1 (5 bases). Germline CDR1 and CDR2: MNHEY and SVGAGI. CDR3 size: 13 residues. V lost 3 bases to trimming and J lost 6 bases, with 11 bases between them.

There are a few counts of this clonotype. This chain uses TRBV7-2 with TRBJ1-1; D unclear. The ends were cut back, 2 bases at V and 4 bases at J, with 11 bases in the middle. Per the germline V gene, CDR1 is SGHTA and CDR2 is FQGNSA. This CDR3 has 14 amino acids. CDR3 bases: TGTGCCAGCAGCTTACATCGGGGAGGCACTGAAGCTTTCTTT. Translating gives CASSLHRGGTEAFF.